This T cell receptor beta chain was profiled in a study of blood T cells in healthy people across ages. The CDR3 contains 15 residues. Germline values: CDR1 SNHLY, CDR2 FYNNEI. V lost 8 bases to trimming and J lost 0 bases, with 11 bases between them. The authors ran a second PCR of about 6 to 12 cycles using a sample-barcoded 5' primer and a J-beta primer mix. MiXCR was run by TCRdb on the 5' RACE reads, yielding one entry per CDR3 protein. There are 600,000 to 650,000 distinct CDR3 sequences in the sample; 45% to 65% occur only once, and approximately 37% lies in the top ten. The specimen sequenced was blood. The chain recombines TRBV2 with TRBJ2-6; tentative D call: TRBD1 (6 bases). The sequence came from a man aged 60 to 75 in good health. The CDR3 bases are TGTGCCAGCGCCCCGGACAGCTCTGGGGCCAACGTCCTGACTTTC. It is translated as CASAPDSSGANVLTF.